This T cell receptor (beta chain) came from a study of control samples from healthy donors and cancer patients. CDR1 and CDR2 from the germline V gene are SGHNT and YYREEE (reference sequence). There are 18 residues in the CDR3. Deletions cut 5 bases from V and 0 bases from J, with 21 bases between. Sequencing was performed with immunoSEQ multiplex PCR; in TCRdb, only in-frame clones are kept and a portion is missing. The sample records 75,000 to 100,000 clones, approximately 92% being singletons. Sequencing was done on a sample of blood. The chain links TRBV5-4 to TRBJ2-1; D is possibly TRBD1 or TRBD2 (5 bases each). The receptor was isolated from a human donor in good health. The donor label of this sample is uncertain. The CDR3, as DNA: TGTGCCAGCAGTAGTTTCGGTAGCGAGGGGAGCTCCTACAATGAGCAGTTCTTC. Its protein product is CASSSFGSEGSSYNEQFF. Filled out from reference TRBV5-4 and TRBJ2-1, the complete variable domain reads ETGVTQSPTHLIKTRGQQVTLRCSSQSGHNTVSWYQQALGQGPQFIFQYYREEENGRGNFPPRFSGLQFPNYSSELNVNALELDDSALYLCASSSFGSEGSSYNEQFFGPGTRLTVL.